This paragraph reports one T cell receptor beta chain. Its specificity is not known. The data were taken from a study of CD8 T cells in Susac syndrome. Turning to the study itself: Among the Susac syndrome patients who underwent sequencing, about 6 had clinically active disease, while roughly 8 of them were in remission. Patients with Susac syndrome were therapy-naive, treated with corticosteroids, or treated with intravenous immunoglobulin alone when blood was collected.

V lost 4 bases to trimming and J lost 5 bases, with 12 bases between them. The CDR3 extends over 14 amino acids. Sequencing of TCR beta was carried out in blood CD8+ and CD4+ T cells. General study results and limits: None of the CD4+ T cell repertoires in Susac syndrome showed clonal expansion.

The RNA input was roughly 0.45 to 1 ug, and it was reverse transcribed with random hexamers. TCRdb ran MiXCR on the immunoSEQ multiplex PCR reads and lists one entry per CDR3 protein. Of around 140,000 distinct CDR3 sequences detected, 85% to 95% appear once; the ten largest clones hold more than 0.11%. The rearrangement links TRBV12-3 or TRBV12-4 to TRBJ1-5; D gene unclear. The sample consisted of CD4+ T cells from PBMCs. This clonotype was sampled from a human donor with Susac syndrome. The CDR3 region is CASSSNYRDQPQHF. CDR3 nucleotide sequence: TGTGCCAGCAGTTCGAACTATAGGGATCAGCCCCAGCATTTT.